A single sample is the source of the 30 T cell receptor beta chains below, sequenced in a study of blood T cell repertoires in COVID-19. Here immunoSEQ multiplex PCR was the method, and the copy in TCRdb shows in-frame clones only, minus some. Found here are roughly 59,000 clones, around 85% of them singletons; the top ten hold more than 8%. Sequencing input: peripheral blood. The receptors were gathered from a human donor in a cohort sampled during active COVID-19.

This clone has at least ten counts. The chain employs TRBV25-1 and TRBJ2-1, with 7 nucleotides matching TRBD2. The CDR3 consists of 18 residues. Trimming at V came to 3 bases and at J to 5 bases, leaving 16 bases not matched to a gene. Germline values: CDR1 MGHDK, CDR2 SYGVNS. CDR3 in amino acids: CASSDVTALAEKDNEQFF. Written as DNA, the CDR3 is TGTGCCAGCAGTGACGTCACCGCCCTAGCGGAAAAGGACAATGAGCAGTTCTTC.

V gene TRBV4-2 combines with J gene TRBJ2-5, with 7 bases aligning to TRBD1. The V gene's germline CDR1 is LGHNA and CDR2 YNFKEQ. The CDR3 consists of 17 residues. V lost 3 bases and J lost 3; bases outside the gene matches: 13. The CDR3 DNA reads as TGTGCCAGCAGCCATTTGACTGAGGGACAGAAAGAAGAGACCCAGTACTTC. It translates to CASSHLTEGQKEETQYF.

The CDR3 coding sequence is TGTGCCAGCAGTTACGTAGGACTCAAGAACACTGAAGCTTTCTTT. Translation: CASSYVGLKNTEAFF. V gene TRBV6-5 combines with J gene TRBJ1-1, with unresolved D. The length of the CDR3 is 15 residues. V lost 2 bases and J 1 base, leaving 11 bases between the germline ends. Per germline, CDR1 MNHEY and CDR2 SVGAGI.

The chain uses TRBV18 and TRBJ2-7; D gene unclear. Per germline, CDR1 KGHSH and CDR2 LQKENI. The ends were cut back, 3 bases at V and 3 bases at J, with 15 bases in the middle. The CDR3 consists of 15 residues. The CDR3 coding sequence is TGTGCCAGCTCACCGCGGAATTTGGAGCTCTACGAGCAGTACTTC. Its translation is CASSPRNLELYEQYF.

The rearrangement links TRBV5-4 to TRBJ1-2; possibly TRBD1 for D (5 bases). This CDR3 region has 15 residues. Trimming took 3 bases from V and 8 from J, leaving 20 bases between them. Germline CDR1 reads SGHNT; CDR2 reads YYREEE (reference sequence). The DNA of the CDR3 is TGTGCCAGCAGCTCCGCCACGGGGGGGTTTAAGGGCTACACCTTC. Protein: CASSSATGGFKGYTF.

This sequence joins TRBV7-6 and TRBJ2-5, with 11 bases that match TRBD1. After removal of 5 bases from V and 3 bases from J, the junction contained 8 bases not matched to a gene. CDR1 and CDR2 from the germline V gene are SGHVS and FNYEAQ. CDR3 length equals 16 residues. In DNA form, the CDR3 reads TGTGCCAGCAGCACCCCCGGGACAGGGGGAAAAGAGACCCAGTACTTC. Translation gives CASSTPGTGGKETQYF.

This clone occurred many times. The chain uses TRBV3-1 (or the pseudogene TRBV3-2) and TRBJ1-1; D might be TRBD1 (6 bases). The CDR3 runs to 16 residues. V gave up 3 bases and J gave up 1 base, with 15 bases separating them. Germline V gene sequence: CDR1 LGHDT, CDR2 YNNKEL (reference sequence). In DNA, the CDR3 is TGTGCCAGCAGCCAGGGACCCCCAGGGGCGAACACTGAAGCTTTCTTT. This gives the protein CASSQGPPGANTEAFF.

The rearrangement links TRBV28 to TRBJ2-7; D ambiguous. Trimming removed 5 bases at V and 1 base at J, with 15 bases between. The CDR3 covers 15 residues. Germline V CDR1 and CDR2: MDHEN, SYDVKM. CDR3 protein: CASSKPAVKSYEQYF. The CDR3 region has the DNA TGTGCCAGCAGTAAACCGGCGGTAAAATCCTACGAGCAGTACTTC. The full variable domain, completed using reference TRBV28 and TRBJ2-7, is DVKVTQSSRYLVKRTGEKVFLECVQDMDHENMFWYRQDPGLGLRLIYFSYDVKMKEKGDIPEGYSVSREKKERFSLILESASTNQTSMYLCASSKPAVKSYEQYFGPGTRLTVT.

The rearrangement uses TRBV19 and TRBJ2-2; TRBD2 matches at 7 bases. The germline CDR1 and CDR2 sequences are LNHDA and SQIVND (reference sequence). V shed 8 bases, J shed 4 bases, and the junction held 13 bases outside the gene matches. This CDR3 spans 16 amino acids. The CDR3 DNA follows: TGTGCCAGTGAGTTTCTGGCGGGAGTCACCACCGGGGAGCTGTTTTTT. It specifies CASEFLAGVTTGELFF.

This CDR3 reads CASSRNGGDEAFF. Written as DNA, the CDR3 is TGTGCCAGCTCCCGTAACGGGGGAGATGAAGCTTTCTTT. This chain links TRBV18 with TRBJ1-1, with a possible D match to TRBD1 (5 bases). The length of the CDR3 is 13 residues. The germline CDR1 and CDR2 sequences are KGHSH and LQKENI. V lost 6 bases to trimming and J lost 7 bases, with 15 bases between them.

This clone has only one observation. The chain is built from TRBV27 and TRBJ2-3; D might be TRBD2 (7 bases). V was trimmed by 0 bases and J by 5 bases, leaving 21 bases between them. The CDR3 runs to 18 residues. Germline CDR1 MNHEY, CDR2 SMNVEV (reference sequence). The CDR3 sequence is CASSLSNRGGGLQDTQYF. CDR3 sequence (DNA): TGTGCCAGCAGTTTATCGAATCGGGGAGGGGGACTCCAAGATACGCAGTATTTT.

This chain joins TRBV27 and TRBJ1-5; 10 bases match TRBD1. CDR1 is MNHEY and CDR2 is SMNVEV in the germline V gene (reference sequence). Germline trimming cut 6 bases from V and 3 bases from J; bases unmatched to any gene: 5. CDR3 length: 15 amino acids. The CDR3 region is CASRHGTGANQPQHF. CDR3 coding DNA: TGTGCCAGCAGACATGGGACAGGGGCCAATCAGCCCCAGCATTTT.

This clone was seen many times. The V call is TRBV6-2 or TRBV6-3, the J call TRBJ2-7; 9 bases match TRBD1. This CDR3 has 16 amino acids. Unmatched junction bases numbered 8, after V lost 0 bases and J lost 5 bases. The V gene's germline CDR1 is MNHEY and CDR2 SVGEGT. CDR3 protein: CASSYSPGQGIDEQYF. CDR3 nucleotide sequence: TGTGCCAGCAGTTACTCTCCGGGACAGGGTATCGACGAGCAGTACTTC.

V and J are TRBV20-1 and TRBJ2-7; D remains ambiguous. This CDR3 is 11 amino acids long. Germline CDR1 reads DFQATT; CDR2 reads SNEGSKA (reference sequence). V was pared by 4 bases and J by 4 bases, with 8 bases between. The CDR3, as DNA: TGCAGTGCTAAGGCCGGGTACGAGCAGTACTTC. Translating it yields CSAKAGYEQYF.

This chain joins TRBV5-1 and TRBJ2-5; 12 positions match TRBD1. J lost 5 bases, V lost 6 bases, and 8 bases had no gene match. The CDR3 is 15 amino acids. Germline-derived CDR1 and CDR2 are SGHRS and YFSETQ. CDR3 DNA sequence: TGCGCCAGCAAACCCGGGACAGGGGGCGGGGAGACCCAGTACTTC. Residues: CASKPGTGGGETQYF.

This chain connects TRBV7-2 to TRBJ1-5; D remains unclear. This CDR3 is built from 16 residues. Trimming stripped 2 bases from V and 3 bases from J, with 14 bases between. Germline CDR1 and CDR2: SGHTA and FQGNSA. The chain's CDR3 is CASSLSAGGNNQPQHF. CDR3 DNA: TGTGCCAGCAGCTTATCCGCGGGTGGGAACAATCAGCCCCAGCATTTT.

The CDR3 nucleotides read TGTGCCAGCGGAAGAACTAGCGGGCTGACAGATACGCAGTATTTT. Translating gives CASGRTSGLTDTQYF. The genes are TRBV28 and TRBJ2-3; 9 nucleotides line up with TRBD2. Germline V gene lookup returns CDR1 MDHEN and CDR2 SYDVKM. This CDR3 has 15 amino acids. V trimming: 8 bases; J trimming: 3 bases; junction bases outside the gene matches: 9.

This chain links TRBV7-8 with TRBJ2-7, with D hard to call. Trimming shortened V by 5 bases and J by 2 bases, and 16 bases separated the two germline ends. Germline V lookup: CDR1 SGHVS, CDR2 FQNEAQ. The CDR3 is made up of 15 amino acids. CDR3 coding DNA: TGTGCCAGCAGCCGAGCCGGCGGTCCAGCCTACGAGCAGTACTTC. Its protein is CASSRAGGPAYEQYF.

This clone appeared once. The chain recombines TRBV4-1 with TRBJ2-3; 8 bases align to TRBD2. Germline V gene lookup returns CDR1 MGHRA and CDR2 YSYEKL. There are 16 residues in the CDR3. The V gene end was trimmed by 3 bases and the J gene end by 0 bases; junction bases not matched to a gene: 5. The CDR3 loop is CASSQELAVSTDTQYF. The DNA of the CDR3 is TGCGCCAGCAGCCAGGAACTAGCGGTTAGCACAGATACGCAGTATTTT.

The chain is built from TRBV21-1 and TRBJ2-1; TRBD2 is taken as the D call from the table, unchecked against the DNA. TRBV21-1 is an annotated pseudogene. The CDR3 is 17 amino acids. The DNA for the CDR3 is TGTGCCAGCAACCCGGGGCGGGAGTGGCCTTCCTACAATGAGCAGTTCTTC. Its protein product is CASNPGREWPSYNEQFF.

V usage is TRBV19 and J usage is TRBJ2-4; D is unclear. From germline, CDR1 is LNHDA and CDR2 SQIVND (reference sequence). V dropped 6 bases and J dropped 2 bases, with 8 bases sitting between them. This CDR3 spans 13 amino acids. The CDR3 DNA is TGTGCCAGTAGGGCGACACCCAAAAACATTCAGTACTTC. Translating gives CASRATPKNIQYF.

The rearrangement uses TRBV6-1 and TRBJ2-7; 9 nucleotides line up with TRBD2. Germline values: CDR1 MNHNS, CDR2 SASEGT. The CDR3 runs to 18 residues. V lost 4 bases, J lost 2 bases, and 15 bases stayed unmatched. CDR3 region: CASSALHGVAGAAYEQYF. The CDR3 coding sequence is TGTGCCAGCAGTGCTCTCCACGGGGTAGCGGGAGCCGCCTACGAGCAGTACTTC.

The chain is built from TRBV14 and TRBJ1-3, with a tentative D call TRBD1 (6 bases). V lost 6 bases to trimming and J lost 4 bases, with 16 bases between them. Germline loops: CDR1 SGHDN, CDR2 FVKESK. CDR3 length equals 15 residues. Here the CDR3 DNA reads TGTGCCAGCAGACCCGCGCCGGGACAAGGAAACACCATATATTTT. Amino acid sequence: CASRPAPGQGNTIYF.

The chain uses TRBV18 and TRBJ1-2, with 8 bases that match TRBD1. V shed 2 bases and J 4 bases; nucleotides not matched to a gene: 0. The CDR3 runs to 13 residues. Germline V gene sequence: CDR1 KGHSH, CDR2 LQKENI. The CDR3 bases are TGTGCCAGCTCACCAACAGGGGGCTATGGCTACACCTTC. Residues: CASSPTGGYGYTF.

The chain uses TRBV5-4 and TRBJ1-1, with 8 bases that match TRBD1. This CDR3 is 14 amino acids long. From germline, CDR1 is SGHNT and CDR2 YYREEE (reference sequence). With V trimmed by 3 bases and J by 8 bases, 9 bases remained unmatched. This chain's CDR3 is CASSSQVQGAEAFF. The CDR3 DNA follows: TGTGCCAGCAGCTCCCAGGTTCAGGGGGCCGAAGCTTTCTTT.

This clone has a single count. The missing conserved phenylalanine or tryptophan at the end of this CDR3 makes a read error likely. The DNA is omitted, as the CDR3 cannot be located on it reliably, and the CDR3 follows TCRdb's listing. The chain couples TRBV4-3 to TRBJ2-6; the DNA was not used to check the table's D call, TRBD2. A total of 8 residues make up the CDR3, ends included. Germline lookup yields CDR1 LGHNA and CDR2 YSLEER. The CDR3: CASSQDHL.

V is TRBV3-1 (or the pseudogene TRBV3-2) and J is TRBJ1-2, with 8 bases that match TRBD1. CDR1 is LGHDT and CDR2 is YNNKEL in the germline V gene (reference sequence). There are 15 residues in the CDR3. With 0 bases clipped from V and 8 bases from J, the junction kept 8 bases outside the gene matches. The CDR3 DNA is TGTGCCAGCAGCCAAGATAACAGGGGGGTCGGAGGCTACACCTTC. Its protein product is CASSQDNRGVGGYTF.

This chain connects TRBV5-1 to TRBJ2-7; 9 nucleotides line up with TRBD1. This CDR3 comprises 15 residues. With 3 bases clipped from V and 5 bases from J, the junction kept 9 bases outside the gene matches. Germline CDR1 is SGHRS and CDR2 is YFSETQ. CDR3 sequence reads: CASSSQGQGFDEQYF. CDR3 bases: TGCGCCAGCAGCTCACAGGGACAGGGATTCGACGAGCAGTACTTC.

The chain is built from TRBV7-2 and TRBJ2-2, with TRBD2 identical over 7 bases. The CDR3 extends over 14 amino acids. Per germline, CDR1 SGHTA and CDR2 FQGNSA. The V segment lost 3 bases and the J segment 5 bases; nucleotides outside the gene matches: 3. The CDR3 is CASSLGGSTGELFF. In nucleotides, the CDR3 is TGTGCCAGCAGCTTGGGCGGGAGTACCGGGGAGCTGTTTTTT.

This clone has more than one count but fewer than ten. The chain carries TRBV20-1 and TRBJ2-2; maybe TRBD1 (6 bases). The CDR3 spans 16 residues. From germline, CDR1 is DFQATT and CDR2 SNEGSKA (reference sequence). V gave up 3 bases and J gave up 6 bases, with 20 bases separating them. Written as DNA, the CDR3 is TGCAGTGCTAGTAGAGAGTTCCAGGGGTTCGCCGGGGAGCTGTTTTTT. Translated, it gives CSASREFQGFAGELFF.